This is a list of T cell receptor beta chains from one sample in a study of blood T cell repertoires in COVID-19. Sequenced by immunoSEQ multiplex PCR; TCRdb stores in-frame clones only, minus some. Of around 94,000 clones listed, approximately 84% were seen once; the top ten hold about 10%. What was sequenced was peripheral blood. The source of these receptors is a man in his forties with active or convalescent COVID-19. Each CDR3 is given with its conserved first and last residue.

v_call: TRBV7-8
j_call: TRBJ1-5
cdr3_aa: CASSQRLDRDNQPQHF

v_call: TRBV7-2
j_call: TRBJ2-7
cdr3_aa: CASSFRGQILYEQYF

v_call: TRBV6-5
j_call: TRBJ2-2
cdr3_aa: CASRGLQGPTGELFF

v_call: TRBV19
j_call: TRBJ1-3
cdr3_aa: CASSISEAVSGNTIYF

v_call: TRBV5-1
j_call: TRBJ1-1
cdr3_aa: CASSVQGWNTEAFF

v_call: TRBV5-1
j_call: TRBJ2-5
cdr3_aa: CASSSGQTFQETQYF

v_call: TRBV4-2
j_call: TRBJ2-1
cdr3_aa: CASSHEGPGRNEQFF

v_call: TRBV7-9
j_call: TRBJ2-1
cdr3_aa: CASSGLAGGLNEQFF

v_call: TRBV7-2
j_call: TRBJ1-1
cdr3_aa: CASRQGGNTEAFF

v_call: TRBV7-3
j_call: TRBJ2-1
cdr3_aa: CASSTSGGDKWQFF

v_call: TRBV5-1
j_call: TRBJ1-2
cdr3_aa: CASSRDTNYGYTF

v_call: TRBV9
j_call: TRBJ2-2
cdr3_aa: CASSVDSGTGELFF

v_call: TRBV7-9
j_call: TRBJ2-5
cdr3_aa: CASTQGPGETQYF

v_call: TRBV19
j_call: TRBJ1-2
cdr3_aa: CASSTPGTGSYGYTF

v_call: TRBV7-2
j_call: TRBJ2-3
cdr3_aa: CASSRGTPGSTQYF

v_call: TRBV27
j_call: TRBJ2-2
cdr3_aa: CASSFPKQGSTGELFF

v_call: TRBV6-5
j_call: TRBJ1-5
cdr3_aa: CASSQQKNQPQHF

v_call: TRBV10-3
j_call: TRBJ1-6
cdr3_aa: CAIRDSSSYNSPLHF

v_call: TRBV6-5
j_call: TRBJ1-3
cdr3_aa: CASMETDHSGNTIYF

v_call: TRBV6-4
j_call: TRBJ1-2
cdr3_aa: CASTDGYTF

v_call: TRBV5-1
j_call: TRBJ2-6
cdr3_aa: CASSLEGAQGANVLTF

v_call: TRBV11-2
j_call: TRBJ2-7
cdr3_aa: CASRDPRGHYEQYF